The 29 T cell receptor beta chains in this list originate from one sample, sequenced in a study of T cells in Graves' hyperthyroidism and ophthalmopathy. TCR beta CDR3 regions were amplified from RNA transcripts. Carried out on the TCR CDR3, a first-round RT-PCR used the HTBI primer set. Each CDR3 protein is one row after TCRdb ran MiXCR on the multiplex PCR reads. This table has 500,000 or so distinct CDR3 sequences, over 15% appearing once. Sequenced: blood. The source of these receptors is a woman between 18 and 29 years old with Graves' ophthalmopathy.

The V gene is TRBV19, the J gene TRBJ1-3; 8 bases are a match to TRBD1. The V and J ends lost 7 bases and 8 bases, in that order; junction bases with no gene match: 16. The germline V gene has CDR1 LNHDA and CDR2 SQIVND (reference sequence). The CDR3 runs to 16 residues. DNA for the CDR3: TGTGCCAGTACCAAACTTTGGACAGGGTTGGAATACACCATATATTTT. This encodes CASTKLWTGLEYTIYF.

V usage is TRBV19 and J usage is TRBJ1-1; tentative D call: TRBD1 (6 bases). V shed 3 bases and J shed 3 bases, with 17 bases lying between them. The CDR3 length is 16 residues. Germline V gives CDR1 LNHDA, CDR2 SQIVND (reference sequence). The CDR3 DNA sequence: TGTGCCAGTAGTATTGTTTCGGGGGGCGCGTACACTGAAGCTTTCTTT. The encoded protein is CASSIVSGGAYTEAFF.

V gene TRBV19 combines with J gene TRBJ2-7; D may correspond to TRBD1 or TRBD2 (6 bases each). Trimming cost V 6 bases and J 3 bases, with 18 bases left between them. The CDR3 spans 15 residues. CDR1 is LNHDA and CDR2 is SQIVND in the germline V gene (reference sequence). CDR3 sequence reads: CASSALAGQDYEQYF. The DNA of the CDR3 is TGTGCCAGTAGCGCATTGGCGGGACAAGACTACGAGCAGTACTTC. The complete variable domain, with remaining parts taken from reference TRBV19 and TRBJ2-7, reads DGGITQSPKYLFRKEGQNVTLSCEQNLNHDAMYWYRQDPGQGLRLIYYSQIVNDFQKGDIAEGYSVSREKKESFPLTVTSAQKNPTAFYLCASSALAGQDYEQYFGPGTRLTVT.

This clonotype was seen many times. The chain uses TRBV12-3 or TRBV12-4 and TRBJ2-1; 11 nucleotides agree with TRBD1. The ends lost 6 bases at V and 6 bases at J; junction bases unmatched: 10. This CDR3 spans 16 amino acids. The chain's CDR3 is CASSPEGTGGGNEQFF. In DNA, the CDR3 is TGTGCCAGCAGCCCTGAGGGGACAGGGGGTGGCAATGAGCAGTTCTTC.

This clonotype was seen many times. The rearrangement joins TRBV28 to TRBJ1-1; the D is unclear. The CDR3 is 12 amino acids. V gave up 3 bases and J gave up 2 bases, with 4 bases separating them. Germline V gene lookup returns CDR1 MDHEN and CDR2 SYDVKM. CDR3 sequence reads: CASSLTNTEAFF. In DNA form, the CDR3 reads TGTGCCAGCAGTTTGACAAACACTGAAGCTTTCTTT.

This clonotype showed up just a few times. The chain employs TRBV4-1 and TRBJ2-5; TRBD1 is a possible D gene (5 bases). This CDR3 comprises 13 residues. V was cut by 1 base and J by 5 bases, with 8 bases left in between. CDR1 and CDR2 (germline): MGHRA, YSYEKL. CDR3 amino acids: CASSQARAETQYF. In nucleotides, the CDR3 is TGCGCCAGCAGCCAAGCCAGGGCGGAGACCCAGTACTTC.

This clonotype was detected only a few times. The chain employs TRBV4-3 and TRBJ2-7; the D gene is possibly TRBD2 (5 bases). Germline V lookup: CDR1 LGHNA, CDR2 YSLEER. Trimming removed 3 bases at V and 4 bases at J, with 13 bases between. The CDR3 covers 14 residues. The CDR3 here is CASSQTRAGYEQYF. In DNA, the CDR3 is TGCGCCAGCAGCCAGACGAGGGCCGGATACGAGCAGTACTTC.

There are a few counts of this clonotype. The rearrangement joins TRBV2 to TRBJ2-2, with 8 bases that match TRBD1. This CDR3 is built from 14 residues. V shed 6 bases and J 7 bases; nucleotides not matched to a gene: 7. Germline assignment: CDR1 SNHLY and CDR2 FYNNEI. The CDR3 loop reads CASRVDRGIGELFF. CDR3 sequence (DNA): TGTGCCAGCAGAGTAGACAGGGGAATCGGGGAGCTGTTTTTT.

The table lists this clonotype with many counts. CDR3 nucleotides: TGCAGTGCCCCGACAGGGCCTAGCAATCAGCCCCAGCATTTT. It specifies CSAPTGPSNQPQHF. V usage is TRBV20-1 and J usage is TRBJ1-5; 7 nucleotides agree with TRBD1. J gave up 0 bases and V 6 bases, and 5 bases lay outside the gene matches. Germline V gene lookup returns CDR1 DFQATT and CDR2 SNEGSKA (reference sequence). CDR3 length: 14 residues.

Comment on this clonotype: A much more abundant neighbour one base away suggests this may be a read error. The chain is built from TRBV2 and TRBJ1-5; perhaps TRBD1 as D (5 bases). In germline, CDR1 is SNHLY, CDR2 FYNNEI. The CDR3 runs 16 residues. The CDR3 reads CVSSEGALTLNQPQHF. In DNA, the CDR3 is TGTGTCAGCAGTGAAGGGGCACTCACTCTCAATCAGCCCCAGCATTTT. Complete variable domain (other parts from reference TRBV2 and TRBJ1-5): EPEVTQTPSHQVTQMGQEVILRCVPISNHLYFYWYRQILGQKVEFLVSFYNNEISEKSEIFDDQFSVERPDGSNFTLKIRSTKLEDSAMYFCVSSEGALTLNQPQHFGDGTRLSIL.

This chain links TRBV7-9 with TRBJ1-6; 7 bases match TRBD1. Germline V gene data show CDR1 as SEHNR and CDR2 as FQNEAQ (reference sequence). CDR3 length: 14 residues. With 5 bases clipped from V and 9 bases from J, the junction kept 7 bases outside the gene matches. The CDR3 region is CASSKTGVGSPLHF. The CDR3 DNA follows: TGTGCCAGCAGCAAAACAGGGGTTGGTTCACCCCTCCACTTT.

A word on this clonotype: This may arise from a read error, as a much more abundant clone is one base away. This rearrangement joins TRBV11-3 to TRBJ1-1, with 9 positions matching TRBD1. V shed 4 bases and J 1 base; nucleotides not matched to a gene: 7. CDR3 length: 16 amino acids. CDR1 and CDR2 from the germline V gene are SGHNT and YENEEA. This CDR3 reads CASSSPGTGRNTEAFF. CDR3 in DNA: TGTGCCAGCAGCTCCCCCGGGACAGGGAGGAACACTGAAGCTTTCTTT.

This clonotype was recorded many times. The V call is TRBV10-3, the J call TRBJ2-1; D is unresolved. Trimming removed 0 bases from V and 6 bases from J, with 12 bases in between. Germline V gives CDR1 ENHRY, CDR2 SYGVKD. This CDR3 is built from 15 residues. CDR3 sequence (DNA): TGTGCCATCAGTGAGTCGGAGAATCCTCGCAATGAGCAGTTCTTC. Translating gives CAISESENPRNEQFF.

This clonotype was counted at least ten times. The V call is TRBV4-3, the J call TRBJ2-7, with a weak D call TRBD1 (6 bases). The length of the CDR3 is 15 residues. V lost 0 bases, J lost 0 bases, and 9 bases lay in between. Germline V gene lookup returns CDR1 LGHNA and CDR2 YSLEER. The CDR3 spells CASSQERDTSYEQYF. The CDR3 DNA reads as TGCGCCAGCAGCCAAGAACGGGACACCTCCTACGAGCAGTACTTC.

The chain joins TRBV29-1 to TRBJ2-3; no firm D call. The CDR3 runs to 14 residues. Between the trimmed V and J ends, which lost 4 bases and 4 bases, there was a span of 15 bases. CDR1 and CDR2 (germline): SQVTM, ANQGSEA. The CDR3 loop reads CSVGRALLSDTQYF. CDR3 DNA sequence: TGCAGCGTTGGTAGGGCGCTTCTTTCAGATACGCAGTATTTT.

The rearrangement links TRBV7-9 to TRBJ2-3; 12 nucleotides line up with TRBD2. CDR1 and CDR2 from the germline V gene are SEHNR and FQNEAQ (reference sequence). This CDR3 region has 19 residues. Trimming cost V 3 bases and J 0 bases; bases outside gene matches: 10. DNA of the CDR3: TGTGCCAGCAGCTTCCCTCTAGCGGGAGGGCCGGAAAGCACAGATACGCAGTATTTT. Its protein is CASSFPLAGGPESTDTQYF.

A remark on this clonotype: A much larger clone lies a single base off, so this may be a read error. The chain is built from TRBV18 and TRBJ1-4; a possible D gene is TRBD1 (6 bases). Germline CDR1 is KGHSH and CDR2 is LQKENI. The CDR3 is made up of 16 amino acids. This CDR3 is CASSKMKDTGNEKLLF. The CDR3 coding sequence is TGTGCCAGCTCAAAGATGAAGGACACAGGGAATGAAAAACTGCTTTTT.

On this clonotype: A much larger clone sits a single nucleotide away, making a read error possible. The chain carries TRBV30 and TRBJ1-6; perhaps TRBD1 as D (5 bases). CDR1 and CDR2 (germline): GTSNPN, SVGIG (reference sequence). The CDR3 has 14 amino acids. CDR3: CAWSVLTGASPPHF. The CDR3 DNA reads as TGTGCCTGGAGTGTACTGACTGGGGCTTCACCCCCCCACTTT. The complete variable domain, with remaining parts taken from reference TRBV30 and TRBJ1-6, reads SQTIHQWPATLVQPVGSPLSLECTVEGTSNPNLYWYRQAAGRGLQLLFYSVGIGQISSEVPQNLSASRPQDRQFILSSKKLLLSDSGFYLCAWSVLTGASPPHFGNGTRLTVT.

This clonotype has ten or more counts. The chain's CDR3 is CASSQVGHLNTEAFF. CDR3 coding DNA: TGTGCCAGCAGCCAAGTGGGACATCTGAACACTGAAGCTTTCTTT. V gene TRBV3-1 combines with J gene TRBJ1-1, with D perhaps TRBD1 (6 bases). The CDR3 is 15 residues long. In germline, CDR1 is LGHDT, CDR2 YNNKEL (reference sequence). Trimming left V 1 base short and J 0 bases short, with 9 bases between. The full variable domain, its missing parts supplied by reference TRBV3-1 and TRBJ1-1, is DTAVSQTPKYLVTQMGNDKSIKCEQNLGHDTMYWYKQDSKKFLKIMFSYNNKELIINETVPNRFSPKSPDKAHLNLHINSLELGDSAVYFCASSQVGHLNTEAFFGQGTRLTVV.

In this sample, this clonotype turned up a few times. A much bigger clone sits one base away, suggesting this may be a read error. The gene calls are TRBV30 and TRBJ2-3; D call uncertain. The CDR3 has 12 residues. Germline CDR1 and CDR2: GTSNPN and SVGIG (reference sequence). V was trimmed by 2 bases and J by 6 bases, leaving 9 bases between them. The CDR3 sequence: CAWSRSADTQYF. The DNA of the CDR3 is TGTGCCTGGAGTAGGAGTGCGGATACGCAGTATTTT. The full variable domain, in which reference TRBV30 and TRBJ2-3 provide the parts outside the CDR3, is SQTIHQWPATLVQPVGSPLSLECTVEGTSNPNLYWYRQAAGRGLQLLFYSVGIGQISSEVPQNLSASRPQDRQFILSSKKLLLSDSGFYLCAWSRSADTQYFGPGTRLTVL.

The chain is built from TRBV19 and TRBJ1-5; 10 bases are shared with TRBD1. CDR1 and CDR2 (germline): LNHDA, SQIVND (reference sequence). V trimming: 8 bases; J trimming: 0 bases; junction bases outside the gene matches: 13. CDR3 size: 18 residues. For the CDR3, the DNA is TGTGCCAGTGACAGGGGGCGCCGGAGGCAAGATAGCAATCAGCCCCAGCATTTT. As protein: CASDRGRRRQDSNQPQHF.

This clonotype was found a few times. V and J are TRBV15 and TRBJ1-1; D possibly corresponds to TRBD1 (5 bases). V was cut by 0 bases and J by 0 bases, with 14 bases left in between. This CDR3 spans 17 amino acids. CDR1 is LNHNV and CDR2 is YYDKDF in the germline V gene (reference sequence). This CDR3 reads CATSRDRGIKMNTEAFF. The CDR3 DNA reads TGTGCCACCAGCAGAGATCGGGGGATTAAAATGAACACTGAAGCTTTCTTT.

The table lists this clonotype with a few counts. This chain links TRBV5-1 with TRBJ2-1, with 11 bases lining up with TRBD2. CDR3 length: 16 amino acids. V was clipped by 3 bases and J by 4 bases; unmatched bases: 6. Germline V gives CDR1 SGHRS, CDR2 YFSETQ. CDR3 sequence (DNA): TGCGCCAGCAGCTCCGGACTAGCGGGCGAGTACAATGAGCAGTTCTTC. Residues: CASSSGLAGEYNEQFF.

This clonotype was picked up a small number of times. This sequence joins TRBV20-1 and TRBJ2-7; the D gene is possibly TRBD1 (5 bases). V lost 2 bases, J lost 7 bases, and 6 bases lay in between. Germline values: CDR1 DFQATT, CDR2 SNEGSKA (reference sequence). The CDR3 has 10 amino acids. In DNA, the CDR3 is TGCAGTGCTAGACGACAGGAGCAGTACTTC. It translates to CSARRQEQYF.

This clonotype was counted ten times or more. The gene calls are TRBV28 and TRBJ2-7; 8 bases agree with TRBD2. V trimming: 8 bases; J trimming: 2 bases; junction bases outside the gene matches: 11. CDR3 length: 15 amino acids. Looked up from germline, CDR1 is MDHEN and CDR2 is SYDVKM. The CDR3 reads CASGGPAGGAYEQYF. CDR3 nucleotide sequence: TGTGCCAGCGGGGGCCCGGCGGGAGGAGCCTACGAGCAGTACTTC.

This chain uses TRBV6-1 with TRBJ1-1; D remains unclear. Germline V gene sequence: CDR1 MNHNS, CDR2 SASEGT. The V gene lost 6 bases and the J gene lost 9 bases, with 20 bases spanning the gap. The CDR3 covers 14 residues. The CDR3 coding sequence is TGTGCCAGCAGAAGTAGGGCCCTCCCTATTAAAGCTTTCTTT. Its translation is CASRSRALPIKAFF.

At least ten counts were recorded for this clonotype. For the CDR3, the DNA is TGTGCCAGCAGCCAAGGCGGGAGAATGATAGAGACCCAGTACTTC. Protein: CASSQGGRMIETQYF. The rearrangement links TRBV3-1 to TRBJ2-5, with 7 bases fitting TRBD2. Per germline, CDR1 LGHDT and CDR2 YNNKEL (reference sequence). The CDR3 has 15 residues. J lost 4 bases, V lost 1 base, and 6 bases had no gene match.

This chain joins TRBV4-1 and TRBJ2-7; either TRBD1 or TRBD2 may fit D (6 bases each). Trimming shortened V by 0 bases and J by 4 bases, and 13 bases separated the two germline ends. This CDR3 comprises 15 residues. The germline V gene encodes CDR1 MGHRA and CDR2 YSYEKL. The CDR3 DNA follows: TGCGCCAGCAGCCAAGAATTGCAGGGGAGGTACGAGCAGTACTTC. This translates into CASSQELQGRYEQYF.

This sequence joins TRBV24-1 and TRBJ2-2; D not resolved. V lost 0 bases, J lost 4 bases, and 8 bases lay in between. CDR3 length: 15 amino acids. CDR1 is KGHDR, CDR2 SFDVKD, per germline. CDR3 residues: CATSDLAFPTGELFF. CDR3 nucleotides: TGTGCCACCAGTGATTTGGCTTTCCCCACCGGGGAGCTGTTTTTT.